These T cell receptor beta chains were read from a single sample in a study of cytomegalovirus exposure and HLA in healthy donors. The table came from immunoSEQ multiplex PCR; TCRdb's copy has only in-frame clones and leaves some out. The sample carries approximately 260,000 clones, 80% to 90% recorded once. The material sequenced was PBMCs. The receptors here all came from a woman in her thirties or forties in good health and CMV-seropositive. CDR3s include the opening cysteine and the closing phenylalanine or tryptophan. Each record gives: clone size, V gene, J gene, D gene, CDR3 protein, CDR3 DNA. D genes are given only for firm matches. Some rows have no size entry. The others give once, few or many, or a class for an expanded clone.

clone size: NA; V gene: TRBV15; J gene: TRBJ1-1; D gene: NA; CDR3 protein: CVTSRTRQVDNTEAFF; CDR3 DNA: TGTGTCACCAGCAGAACCCGACAGGTTGACAACACTGAAGCTTTCTTT
clone size: few; V gene: TRBV9; J gene: TRBJ1-1; D gene: NA; CDR3 protein: CASSVAEYTEAFF; CDR3 DNA: TGTGCCAGCAGCGTAGCGGAGTACACTGAAGCTTTCTTT
clone size: NA; V gene: TRBV6-4; J gene: TRBJ2-1; D gene: TRBD2; CDR3 protein: CASSDREGGARATSESSYNEQFF; CDR3 DNA: TGTGCCAGCAGTGACCGTGAGGGGGGGGCCCGTGCGACTAGCGAGAGCTCCTACAATGAGCAGTTCTTC
clone size: NA; V gene: TRBV5-4; J gene: TRBJ2-7; D gene: TRBD2; CDR3 protein: CASSLPAGRSEQYF; CDR3 DNA: TGTGCCAGCAGCTTACCAGCGGGAAGGTCCGAGCAGTACTTC
clone size: NA; V gene: TRBV28; J gene: TRBJ2-2; D gene: TRBD2; CDR3 protein: CASSLESGRTGELFF; CDR3 DNA: TGTGCCAGCAGTTTAGAAAGCGGGAGGACCGGGGAGCTGTTTTTT
clone size: few; V gene: TRBV7-2; J gene: TRBJ1-6; D gene: NA; CDR3 protein: CASSLARSLVNSPLHF; CDR3 DNA: TGTGCCAGCAGCTTAGCGCGTAGCTTAGTGAATTCACCCCTCCACTTT
clone size: NA; V gene: TRBV11-2; J gene: TRBJ2-7; D gene: TRBD2; CDR3 protein: CASSLGLAGGENEQYF; CDR3 DNA: TGTGCCAGCAGCTTAGGCCTAGCGGGAGGAGAGAACGAGCAGTACTTC
clone size: NA; V gene: TRBV23-1; J gene: TRBJ2-6; D gene: NA; CDR3 protein: CASSQSSRASGANGLTF; CDR3 DNA: TGCGCCAGCAGTCAATCTTCCAGGGCTTCTGGGGCCAACGGCCTGACTTTC
clone size: few; V gene: TRBV19; J gene: TRBJ2-7; D gene: NA; CDR3 protein: CASSTRRVDEQYF; CDR3 DNA: TGTGCCAGTAGTACCCGGAGGGTGGACGAGCAGTACTTC
clone size: NA; V gene: TRBV14; J gene: TRBJ1-3; D gene: TRBD1; CDR3 protein: CASSGDRRPSGNTIYF; CDR3 DNA: TGTGCCAGCAGCGGGGACAGGCGGCCCTCTGGAAACACCATATATTTT
clone size: NA; V gene: TRBV9; J gene: TRBJ2-3; D gene: NA; CDR3 protein: CASSVRDTDTQYF; CDR3 DNA: TGTGCCAGCAGCGTCCGGGACACAGATACGCAGTATTTT
clone size: few; V gene: TRBV11-2; J gene: TRBJ2-3; D gene: NA; CDR3 protein: CASSLDFLPDTQYF; CDR3 DNA: TGTGCCAGCAGCTTAGATTTCCTCCCAGATACGCAGTATTTT